The entry below describes one TCR beta chain. Its antigen is unknown. These data originate in a study of cytomegalovirus exposure and HLA in healthy donors. Study outcomes and limitations: TCR beta V- and J-gene trimming, according to a later analysis, was linked to a missense DCLRE1C variant. Reportedly, HLA-A and HLA-B alleles of most subjects were accurately predicted from TCR beta. An observed cluster of highly shared sequence variants was recorded as a likely sequencing artifact. Across donors, presence/absence analyses took sequencing depth to be roughly uniform.

Trimming took 1 base from V and 10 from J; bases not matched to a gene: 10. This CDR3 spans 17 amino acids. The germline CDR1 and CDR2 sequences are SGHTA and FQGNSA. PCR employed 60 Vbeta and 13 Jbeta primers. TCRdb keeps only in-frame clones here, not all; method: immunoSEQ multiplex PCR. The data contain 150,000 to 200,000 clones, 80% of them singletons. Sequencing was carried out using PBMCs. This receptor was obtained from a woman aged 25 to 45 in good health and CMV-seronegative. V gene TRBV7-2 combines with J gene TRBJ2-1; TRBD2 matches 13 bases. In nucleotides, the CDR3 is TGTGCCAGCAGCTTAGACCGACTAGCGGGGGGCCAGGGGGAGCAGTTCTTC. It translates to CASSLDRLAGGQGEQFF.